The next 20 T cell receptor beta chains were all read from a single sample in a study of blood T cell repertoires in COVID-19. Method: immunoSEQ multiplex PCR; TCRdb's copy keeps in-frame clones and lacks some. The repertoire holds about 17,000 clones, with 89% as singletons. Specimen: peripheral blood. All receptors come from a man in his fifties or sixties with active COVID-19.

The genes are TRBV5-1 and TRBJ1-2, with D possibly being TRBD1 (5 bases). Per germline, CDR1 SGHRS and CDR2 YFSETQ. CDR3 length: 17 amino acids. The V end was cut by 4 bases, the J end by 4 bases, with 23 bases between. The chain's CDR3 is CASSPLGGGTRVYGYTF. DNA for the CDR3: TGCGCCAGCAGCCCCCTCGGGGGGGGGACGCGGGTCTATGGCTACACCTTC.

This chain connects TRBV7-3 to TRBJ2-7; 7 nucleotides line up with TRBD2. The CDR3 spans 13 residues. V lost 3 bases to trimming and J lost 3 bases; unmatched junction nucleotides: 2. Germline V lookup: CDR1 SGHTA, CDR2 FQGTGA. The CDR3: CASSFSGGYEQYF. The DNA of the CDR3 is TGTGCCAGCAGCTTCTCGGGGGGCTACGAGCAGTACTTC.

V gene TRBV7-8 combines with J gene TRBJ2-5; 7 bases map to TRBD2. Germline trimming cut 7 bases from V and 1 base from J; bases unmatched to any gene: 6. There are 14 residues in the CDR3. Looked up from germline, CDR1 is SGHVS and CDR2 is FQNEAQ. The CDR3 DNA follows: TGTGCCAGCAATCCGTGGGGGGGCCAAGAGACCCAGTACTTC. The encoded protein is CASNPWGGQETQYF.

The chain couples TRBV5-4 to TRBJ2-7, with 8 bases aligning to TRBD1. Germline values: CDR1 SGHNT, CDR2 YYREEE (reference sequence). This CDR3 spans 15 amino acids. J gave up 3 bases and V 0 bases, and 5 bases lay outside the gene matches. The CDR3 bases are TGTGCCAGCAGCTTGGGTCAGGGGGCAATCTACGAGCAGTACTTC. Its translation is CASSLGQGAIYEQYF.

The chain combines TRBV29-1 with TRBJ1-1; TRBD1 agrees at 7 bases. Losses at the gene ends were 2 bases for V and 4 bases for J; bases not matched to a gene: 7. Germline V lookup: CDR1 SQVTM, CDR2 ANQGSEA. The CDR3 runs 14 residues. The CDR3 bases are TGCAGCGTTGAATACAGGGGTCGGCCCACTGAAGCTTTCTTT. It codes for CSVEYRGRPTEAFF.

The chain employs TRBV5-1 and TRBJ2-2; D gene unclear. Looked up from germline, CDR1 is SGHRS and CDR2 is YFSETQ. The CDR3 has 14 amino acids. Between the trimmed V and J ends, which lost 3 bases and 3 bases, there was a span of 9 bases. The CDR3 is CASSSLVDTGELFF. DNA of the CDR3: TGCGCCAGCAGCTCCCTAGTGGACACCGGGGAGCTGTTTTTT.

The rearrangement links TRBV4-3 to TRBJ2-2, with TRBD2 identical over 10 bases. J lost 5 bases, V lost 1 base, and 4 bases had no gene match. From germline, CDR1 is LGHNA and CDR2 YSLEER. The CDR3 consists of 16 residues. In DNA, the CDR3 is TGCGCCAGCAGCCAAGGGGGGACTAGCGTGACCGGGGAGCTGTTTTTT. It encodes CASSQGGTSVTGELFF.

The CDR3 region is CASSLEQLNTEAFF. The CDR3 nucleotides are TGCGCCAGCAGCTTGGAACAGCTGAACACTGAAGCTTTCTTT. The V call is TRBV5-1, the J call TRBJ1-1; D call uncertain. The CDR3 runs to 14 residues. Germline CDR1 SGHRS, CDR2 YFSETQ. Trimming removed 0 bases from V and 0 bases from J, with 6 bases in between.

This clone was picked up one time. The rearrangement uses TRBV4-1 and TRBJ1-3; TRBD1 aligns across 7 bases. V lost 2 bases and J lost 4; bases outside the gene matches: 8. The CDR3 loop spans 16 amino acids. Germline assignment: CDR1 MGHRA and CDR2 YSYEKL. In nucleotides, the CDR3 is TGCGCCAGCAGCCAACCAAACAGGGGACTCGGAAACACCATATATTTT. Protein product: CASSQPNRGLGNTIYF.

This chain uses TRBV20-1 with TRBJ1-2; D gene ambiguous. CDR1 DFQATT and CDR2 SNEGSKA come from the germline V gene (reference sequence). Trimming pared 6 bases from V and 2 bases from J, leaving 4 bases between. CDR3 size: 10 residues. CDR3 bases: TGCAGTGCCGAGAACTATGGCTACACCTTC. Protein: CSAENYGYTF.

The V and J genes are TRBV27 and TRBJ2-7, with TRBD1 matching over 8 bases. This CDR3 has 16 amino acids. Germline CDR1 and CDR2: MNHEY and SMNVEV (reference sequence). V shed 5 bases, J shed 4 bases, and the junction held 13 bases outside the gene matches. The CDR3 bases are TGTGCCAGCAGTCCTACACGGACAGGGAGAGATTACGAGCAGTACTTC. It is translated as CASSPTRTGRDYEQYF.

The chain uses TRBV5-5 and TRBJ1-2; D is undetermined. Per germline, CDR1 SGHKS and CDR2 YYEKEE (reference sequence). The CDR3 sequence is 15 residues long. The V end was cut by 2 bases, the J end by 4 bases, with 15 bases between. The CDR3 DNA reads as TGTGCCAGCAGCTTTACCGGGGAGTCCCCCTATGGCTACACCTTC. It is translated as CASSFTGESPYGYTF.

This clone was counted a single time. The chain couples TRBV18 to TRBJ2-3, with 11 bases lining up with TRBD2. V shed 5 bases and J 1 base; nucleotides not matched to a gene: 5. CDR3 size: 16 residues. Germline values: CDR1 KGHSH, CDR2 LQKENI. CDR3 in DNA: TGTGCCAGCTCAACCTTACTAGCGGGGGGCACAGATACGCAGTATTTT. This gives the protein CASSTLLAGGTDTQYF.

The rearrangement joins TRBV6-5 to TRBJ2-7, with 7 bases aligning to TRBD2. The V segment lost 7 bases and the J segment 6 bases; nucleotides outside the gene matches: 12. This CDR3 spans 14 amino acids. Per the germline V gene, CDR1 is MNHEY and CDR2 is SVGAGI. The CDR3 DNA sequence: TGTGCCAGCATACTCGGCGGGAGCCCCCCCGAGCAGTACTTC. Translation: CASILGGSPPEQYF.

The chain combines TRBV4-1 with TRBJ2-3; 7 positions match TRBD2. J lost 0 bases, V lost 4 bases, and 10 bases had no gene match. Per germline, CDR1 MGHRA and CDR2 YSYEKL. The CDR3 is 17 amino acids. The CDR3 loop reads CASSPSGGESSTDTQYF. The CDR3 region has the DNA TGCGCCAGCAGCCCAAGTGGGGGGGAGAGTAGCACAGATACGCAGTATTTT.

The table lists this clone with a count of one. The genes are TRBV7-2 and TRBJ2-2; 7 nucleotides line up with TRBD1. This CDR3 comprises 14 residues. CDR1 SGHTA and CDR2 FQGNSA come from the germline V gene. Losses at the gene ends were 5 bases for V and 6 bases for J; bases not matched to a gene: 6. In nucleotides, the CDR3 is TGTGCCAGCAGCGCATACAGGGGAGCCGGGGAGCTGTTTTTT. Translating it yields CASSAYRGAGELFF.

In this sample, this clone turned up once. The chain employs TRBV5-1 and TRBJ2-3, with D unresolved. This CDR3 has 13 residues. Trimming stripped 1 base from V and 2 bases from J, with 5 bases between. CDR1 is SGHRS, CDR2 YFSETQ, per germline. The CDR3: CASSLTVTDTQYF. As DNA, the CDR3 is TGCGCCAGCAGCTTGACTGTCACAGATACGCAGTATTTT. Complete variable domain (other parts from reference TRBV5-1 and TRBJ2-3): KAGVTQTPRYLIKTRGQQVTLSCSPISGHRSVSWYQQTPGQGLQFLFEYFSETQRNKGNFPGRFSGRQFSNSRSEMNVSTLELGDSALYLCASSLTVTDTQYFGPGTRLTVL.

The rearrangement links TRBV5-4 to TRBJ1-2; 11 nucleotides line up with TRBD1. The CDR3 runs 17 residues. CDR1 SGHNT and CDR2 YYREEE come from the germline V gene (reference sequence). The J segment lost 4 bases and the V segment lost 4 bases, leaving 12 bases of the junction unmatched. For the CDR3, the DNA is TGTGCCAGCAGCCCGGGACAGGGGGTGTGGGCTATCTATGGCTACACCTTC. This translates into CASSPGQGVWAIYGYTF.

The V call is TRBV7-2, the J call TRBJ1-4, with 10 positions matching TRBD1. The germline gives CDR1 SGHTA, CDR2 FQGNSA. V trimming: 6 bases; J trimming: 5 bases; junction bases outside the gene matches: 0. This CDR3 region has 13 residues. The CDR3 DNA sequence: TGTGCCAGCAGGGGACAGGGGAATGAAAAACTGTTTTTT. Protein: CASRGQGNEKLFF.

This clone was seen only once. This chain links TRBV4-3 with TRBJ2-3; tentatively, D is TRBD2 (5 bases). The CDR3 spans 19 residues. CDR1 is LGHNA and CDR2 is YSLEER in the germline V gene. Trimming pared 0 bases from V and 0 bases from J, leaving 19 bases between. This CDR3 reads CASSQDVGRGTFSTDTQYF. The CDR3 DNA reads TGCGCCAGCAGCCAAGACGTAGGACGGGGTACCTTCAGCACAGATACGCAGTATTTT.